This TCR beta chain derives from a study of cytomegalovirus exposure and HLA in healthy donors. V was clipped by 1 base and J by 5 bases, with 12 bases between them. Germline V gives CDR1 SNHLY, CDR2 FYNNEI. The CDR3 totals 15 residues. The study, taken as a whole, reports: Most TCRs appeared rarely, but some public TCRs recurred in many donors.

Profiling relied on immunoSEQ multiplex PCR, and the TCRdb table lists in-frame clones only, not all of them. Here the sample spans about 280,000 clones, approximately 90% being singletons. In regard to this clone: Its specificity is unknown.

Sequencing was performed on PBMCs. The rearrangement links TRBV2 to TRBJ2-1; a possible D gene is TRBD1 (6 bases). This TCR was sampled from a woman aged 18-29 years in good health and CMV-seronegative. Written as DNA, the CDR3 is TGTGCCAGCAGTGAAGACAGGGTCTTCCACAATGAGCAGTTCTTC. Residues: CASSEDRVFHNEQFF.